These 3 T cell receptor beta chains were sequenced from one sample in a study of T-cell memory formation after mild COVID-19. TCRdb used MiXCR to reprocess the 5' RACE reads, holding one entry per CDR3 protein. The table records a few hundred thousand distinct CDR3 sequences, more than 15% of them present only once. Sequencing input: PBMCs or a T cell subset sorted from them (not recorded which). The receptors shown here come from a man aged 18 to 35 who had mild COVID-19 (a few samples of this study predate the infection). Cell type and time point are not known.

The chain recombines TRBV7-9 with TRBJ2-3; weak D call: TRBD2 (6 bases). Trimming removed 4 bases at V and 2 bases at J, with 16 bases between. Germline lookup yields CDR1 SEHNR and CDR2 FQNEAQ (reference sequence). This CDR3 comprises 16 residues. The CDR3 coding sequence is TGTGCCAGCAGCTCTACCTCCGGGAGTTACACAGATACGCAGTATTTT. Translating gives CASSSTSGSYTDTQYF.

This clonotype has just one count. The chain employs TRBV12-3 or TRBV12-4 and TRBJ1-4; D gene uncertain. CDR3 length: 11 residues. V lost 8 bases and J 4 bases, leaving 5 bases between the germline ends. CDR3 in DNA: TGTGCCAGCGGCAGTAATGAAAAACTGTTTTTT. Encoded protein: CASGSNEKLFF.

This chain connects TRBV20-1 to TRBJ1-2; D might be TRBD1 (5 bases). Trimming shortened V by 1 base and J by 7 bases, and 16 bases separated the two germline ends. Germline loops: CDR1 DFQATT, CDR2 SNEGSKA (reference sequence). The CDR3 covers 14 residues. CDR3 region: CSARGMTVYGGYTF. DNA of the CDR3: TGCAGTGCTAGAGGAATGACAGTGTATGGTGGCTACACCTTC.